This TCR beta chain is from a study of molecular identifiers for immune sequencing clone quantification (dated 2018 in TCRdb). About the investigation overall: For a replicate experiment, RNA from about 21,000 or 97,000 naive CD8 T cells was divided into five aliquots, of which four were sequenced. This methods study benchmarked molecular-identifier clustering-based TCR repertoire sequencing (MIDCIRS) and TCR RNA copy counting, using CD8 T cells to do so.

What the work shows at the level of the full study, not this receptor alone: Modeling gave roughly 2.9 recovered TCR RNA copies per cell versus about 10 by digital PCR, implying approximately 30% capture efficiency. Identical TCR molecules sharing a barcode could cause highly expanded clone sizes to be underestimated. Even against a background of one million naive CD8 T cells, spiked-in Jurkat TCR RNA amounting to a single cell's worth was reported to be detectable. When barcode sub-clustering was omitted, TCR diversity was inflated by chimeric consensus sequences, with chimeras reaching as high as 47%. The naive libraries included spiked-in Jurkat TCR RNA (around 10 copies' worth), and this RNA is not part of the donor repertoire. In CMV-specific effector cells, clones with more than 20 RNA copies accounted for over 97% of molecules, whereas in naive cells such clones accounted for under 1%.

Libraries were constructed by PCR. The instrument given in TCRdb is Illumina HiSeq 4000. Bulk TCR libraries were made following a previously described method, with the TCR primers given in Table S5. Total RNA was purified with the Qiagen AllPrep DNA/RNA kit. Before analysis, reads from multiple sequencing runs of one library were combined. The paper's processing steps were these. Reads were retained only if an exact TCR constant sequence was present, and the retained reads were trimmed to 150 nt and grouped according to their 12-nt molecular barcodes. Reads within each barcode group were sub-clustered using a 15% Levenshtein threshold, and quality-weighted consensus sequences were constructed for each RNA molecule. Non-functional sequences were excluded, and lower-count sequences lying one edit away from another sequence were also excluded. Based on fitting two negative binomial distributions, any barcode sub-cluster with under 20% of the maximum read count was discarded. Through fastp at Q25 and MiXCR, TCRdb rebuilt clones from the public reads, retaining in-frame beta chains. Rows merge per CDR3 protein into single entries with the most common DNA and genes. The V and J calls come from TCRdb's annotation, not from the publication. The sample contains about 320,000 distinct CDR3 sequences, about 22% of them found a single time. 0.75% to 0.85% of the sample is held by the ten biggest clonotypes.

This clonotype was seen repeatedly, ten times or more. Its antigen is still unknown. There are no base qualities to consult, and no much larger clone falls within one base. Libraries of naive CD8 T cells were built from about 20,000 to 1,000,000 sorted cells, with 10%, 30% or 50% of the purified RNA used. Naive CD8 T cells were FACS-sorted as CD8+CD4-CCR7+CD45RA+ on a BD FACSAria II into RLT Plus buffer. Detection sensitivity was tested by spiking Jurkat RNA equal to some 11 TCR copies' worth into samples containing about 17,000-1,000,000 naive CD8 T cells. Enrichment of CD8 T cells was performed with RosetteSep CD8+ T Cell Enrichment Cocktail and Ficoll-Paque, after which ACK red cell lysis was carried out. Sequenced material: naive CD8+ T cells from blood, with Jurkat cell RNA spiked in. Taken with the paper, the label for cell subset or site translates to: FACS-sorted CD8+CD4-CCR7+CD45RA+ naive T cells. The source is a human donor in good health. Some libraries in this study had Jurkat cell RNA spiked in.

CDR3 sequence: CASSQDTRPNTEAFF. The DNA sequence is TGCGCCAGCAGCCAAGATACCAGACCAAACACTGAAGCTTTCTTT. Rearrangement joined TRBV4-1 to TRBJ1-1; the D gene is unclear. Deletion took 0 bases off V and 2 bases off J, with a span of 10 bases between the germline ends. From a lookup of the germline V gene, CDR1 and CDR2 are MGHRA and YSYEKL. Including the terminal cysteine and phenylalanine, the CDR3 comprises 15 residues. The only DNA kept is the CDR3, 45 bases in frame from the first base.